A selection of T cell receptor beta chains follows, all from one sample in a study of T cell changes during pregnancy in multiple sclerosis. The repertoire was sequenced with immunoSEQ multiplex PCR; TCRdb's copy has only in-frame clones and lacks some. The data hold some 120,000 clones, with 80% to 95% observed a single time. The source material was peripheral blood, sampled in the third trimester of pregnancy. The receptors stem from a female donor with multiple sclerosis, enrolled in a pregnancy study. Both conserved end residues are part of each CDR3. A D gene is named only where the DNA matches it firmly. Only some rows state a clone size, as once, few, many or a class for expanded clones.

CDR3 DNA	CDR3 protein	V gene	clone size	D gene	J gene
TGTGCCAGCAGCTTATCGGGCTATGGCTACACCTTC	CASSLSGYGYTF	TRBV7-2	NA	NA	TRBJ1-2
TGTGCCAGCAGCTTAGCCCCATCCAGGAACACTGAAGCTTTCTTT	CASSLAPSRNTEAFF	TRBV7-9	NA	NA	TRBJ1-1
TGTGCCAGCAGCGATGGGACAAACAATGAGCAGTTCTTC	CASSDGTNNEQFF	TRBV9	NA	NA	TRBJ2-1
TGCGCCAGCAGCACAGGTTTGTACGAGCAGTACTTC	CASSTGLYEQYF	TRBV5-1	once	NA	TRBJ2-7
TGCAGCGTTGAGGCGGGGGCCGGCTGGAATGAGCAGTTCTTC	CSVEAGAGWNEQFF	TRBV29-1	NA	NA	TRBJ2-1
TGTGCCAGCAGCTTAAGTGTAGCCGCCTCCTACGAGCAGTACTTC	CASSLSVAASYEQYF	TRBV7-2	NA	NA	TRBJ2-7
TGCGCCAGCAGCCAAGATGACGGGCTAGCGGGACCTGAGCAGTTCTTC	CASSQDDGLAGPEQFF	TRBV4-1	NA	TRBD2	TRBJ2-1
TGTGCCAGCAGCCGGGACAGGTTGAACACTGAAGCTTTCTTT	CASSRDRLNTEAFF	TRBV6-1	NA	TRBD1	TRBJ1-1
TGCAGCGTCACCCTTCTAGCGGCCGCAACGGGGGAGCAGTACTTC	CSVTLLAAATGEQYF	TRBV29-1	NA	TRBD2	TRBJ2-7
TGTGCCAGCAGCGTAGCGGGAGCGTCCTACGAGCAGTACTTC	CASSVAGASYEQYF	TRBV9	NA	NA	TRBJ2-7
TGTGCCAGCAGGGGACAGGGGGCGGGACCCGGGGAGCTGTTTTTT	CASRGQGAGPGELFF	TRBV6-5	NA	TRBD1	TRBJ2-2
TGTGCCAGCAGCTTGGGAACGGGAACAGCCTACGAGCAGTACTTC	CASSLGTGTAYEQYF	TRBV5-4	NA	NA	TRBJ2-7
TGTGCCAGCTCACCCGGGGCGGGAAGCCACAATGAGCAGTTCTTC	CASSPGAGSHNEQFF	TRBV18	NA	NA	TRBJ2-1
TGTGCCAGCGGGAGGGAGGGAGCGGACACTGAAGCTTTCTTT	CASGREGADTEAFF	TRBV7-9	once	NA	TRBJ1-1
TGTGCCAGCAGCGGGGGGGGGAGGACTGAAGCTTTCTTT	CASSGGGRTEAFF	TRBV9	once	NA	TRBJ1-1
TGTGCCATCAGTGAGTCGGGACAGGCGGGGAATTCACCCCTCCACTTT	CAISESGQAGNSPLHF	TRBV10-3	once	TRBD1	TRBJ1-6
TGCGCCAGCAGTTCCGGGACAGGGGGCTTTAATGAAAAACTGTTTTTT	CASSSGTGGFNEKLFF	TRBV5-1	NA	TRBD1	TRBJ1-4
TGTGCCAGCAGCCTCGCGCACAGCACAGATACGCAGTATTTT	CASSLAHSTDTQYF	TRBV9	NA	NA	TRBJ2-3
TGTGCCAGCAGTAGGGGGGGTCGGGAGACCCAGTACTTC	CASSRGGRETQYF	TRBV6-5	NA	NA	TRBJ2-5
TGCGCCAGCAGCCGAGGACTAGCGGGGCCTGCGGGGGAGCAGTACTTC	CASSRGLAGPAGEQYF	TRBV5-1	NA	TRBD2	TRBJ2-7
TGTGCCAGCAGTATGGGAACTAGCGGGAGGGCTGAGACCCAGTACTTC	CASSMGTSGRAETQYF	TRBV19	NA	TRBD2	TRBJ2-5
TGTGCCAGCAGAATGACAGGTAGTACGTCCGAGCAGTACTTC	CASRMTGSTSEQYF	TRBV6-5	once	NA	TRBJ2-7
TGTGCCACCAGCTTGTCGTGGACTAGCGGGTACGAGCAGTACTTC	CATSLSWTSGYEQYF	TRBV15	once	TRBD2	TRBJ2-7
TGTGCCAGCAGCCCTAACGCGAATTCACCCCTCCACTTT	CASSPNANSPLHF	TRBV14	NA	NA	TRBJ1-6
TGTGCCAGCAGCCAGTTGGGGGTGGTGGGGGGAACCTACAATGAGCAGTTCTTC	CASSQLGVVGGTYNEQFF	TRBV4-2	NA	NA	TRBJ2-1
TGTGCCAGCAGTCGGACGCCCGGAGGTGAAAAACTGTTTTTT	CASSRTPGGEKLFF	TRBV7-2	NA	NA	TRBJ1-4
TGTGCCAGCAGCTTGGGTTCCTACACTGAAGCTTTCTTT	CASSLGSYTEAFF	TRBV5-6	NA	NA	TRBJ1-1
TGCAGCGTTGAATCGCAGGGAAGCACAGATACGCAGTATTTT	CSVESQGSTDTQYF	TRBV29-1	NA	NA	TRBJ2-3
TGCGCCAGCAGCCAAGATAGGGGAAGGTTCGAGCAGTACTTC	CASSQDRGRFEQYF	TRBV4-1	NA	NA	TRBJ2-7
TGTGCCAGCAGCGTAGACTTCTTGACAGGGCGAGAAGCTTTCTTT	CASSVDFLTGREAFF	TRBV9	NA	TRBD1	TRBJ1-1
TGTGCCAGCACCAAAAGTGGGGGAAACAGGGGTGAAGCTTTCTTT	CASTKSGGNRGEAFF	TRBV4-2	NA	TRBD1	TRBJ1-1
TGTGCCAGCAGCCCCAGAACCGGGACAGGTATCGACGAGCAGTACTTC	CASSPRTGTGIDEQYF	TRBV9	NA	TRBD1	TRBJ2-7
TGTGCCTGGAGAGGAGGTAGGGCCCCTGCGGAGCTGTTTTTT	CAWRGGRAPAELFF	TRBV30	NA	NA	TRBJ2-2
TGTGCCAGCAGAGCCGGACAGGTAAAAACCGAGCAGTACTTC	CASRAGQVKTEQYF	TRBV5-5	NA	TRBD1	TRBJ2-7
TGTGCCAGCAGTCCCAGGGGGCAGGGCACCGGGGAGCTGTTTTTT	CASSPRGQGTGELFF	TRBV6-4	NA	TRBD1	TRBJ2-2
TGTGCCAGCAGCCAGTGGGACAGGGCCTATGGCTACACCTTC	CASSQWDRAYGYTF	TRBV14	NA	TRBD1	TRBJ1-2
TGTGCCACCGCCCCGACAGCCCCGGATCAGCCCCAGCATTTT	CATAPTAPDQPQHF	TRBV27	NA	NA	TRBJ1-5
TGCGCCAGCAGCGCGGCGCGGAGCTCCTACAATGAGCAGTTCTTC	CASSAARSSYNEQFF	TRBV4-1	many	NA	TRBJ2-1
TGTGCCAGAAGCTTGGTCGACGCGGGAGTGTTTGTTGAGACCCAGTACTTC	CARSLVDAGVFVETQYF	TRBV5-3	NA	TRBD2	TRBJ2-5
TGTGCCAGCAGCTTGTCAGGGGGGAGAGGTGGAGAGACCCAGTACTTC	CASSLSGGRGGETQYF	TRBV9	NA	NA	TRBJ2-5